The 32 T cell receptor beta chains presented below share a single source sample, sequenced in a study of response to subunit inactivated influenza vaccine. TCRdb reanalysed the RT-PCR reads using MiXCR and keeps one entry per CDR3 protein. The sample lists about 480,000 distinct CDR3 sequences, around 25% seen once, with 1.9% in the top ten. Sequences were derived from CD4+ T cells sorted from PBMCs, sampled roughly 5 days after vaccination. All receptors derive from a man in his fifties who received an inactivated influenza vaccine.

The V and J genes are TRBV20-1 and TRBJ1-1; possibly TRBD1 for D (5 bases). Trimming stripped 2 bases from V and 10 bases from J, with 23 bases between. The CDR3 is made up of 15 amino acids. Germline lookup yields CDR1 DFQATT and CDR2 SNEGSKA (reference sequence). The DNA for the CDR3 is TGCAGTGCTAGACCTCCGGTAGGGGTTATCATAGCAGCTTTCTTT. It encodes CSARPPVGVIIAAFF.

The chain links TRBV21-1 to TRBJ2-7; TRBD1 was called by the table and not checked on the DNA. TRBV21-1 is a pseudogene. The CDR3 runs 18 residues. The CDR3 sequence is CASSKNTARGTGSYEQYF. CDR3 DNA sequence: TGTGCCAGCAGCAAAAACACTGCTCGGGGGACAGGGTCCTACGAGCAGTACTTC.

This clonotype was found a few times. The V gene is TRBV20-1, the J gene TRBJ1-2, with no clear D. V lost 4 bases and J lost 7, with 10 bases in between. The germline gives CDR1 DFQATT, CDR2 SNEGSKA (reference sequence). The CDR3 length is 11 residues. CDR3: CSAIATIGYTF. The DNA of the CDR3 is TGCAGTGCTATCGCGACAATTGGCTACACCTTC.

The V and J genes are TRBV4-2 and TRBJ2-7, with unresolved D. Germline CDR1 is LGHNA and CDR2 is YNFKEQ. CDR3 length: 14 amino acids. V lost 0 bases and J 3 bases, leaving 9 bases between the germline ends. The CDR3 region has the DNA TGTGCCAGCAGCCAAGATATCCAGAACTACGAGCAGTACTTC. Encoded protein: CASSQDIQNYEQYF.

V gene TRBV11-3 combines with J gene TRBJ1-1; D not resolved. V lost 1 base and J 11 bases, leaving 14 bases between the germline ends. Germline assignment: CDR1 SGHNT and CDR2 YENEEA. The CDR3 has 13 residues. The CDR3 sequence: CASSLGRGREAFF. The CDR3 bases are TGTGCCAGCAGCTTAGGTCGAGGTCGGGAGGCTTTCTTT.

The CDR3 sequence: CASSLPGDYEQYF. DNA of the CDR3: TGTGCCAGCAGCTTACCAGGAGACTACGAGCAGTACTTC. V and J are TRBV7-2 and TRBJ2-7; D call uncertain. Germline values: CDR1 SGHTA, CDR2 FQGNSA. The CDR3 has 13 residues. Deletions cut 2 bases from V and 3 bases from J, with 8 bases between.

A single count supports this clonotype. The chain joins TRBV3-1 to TRBJ1-4, with no clear D. CDR1 is LGHDT, CDR2 YNNKEL, per germline (reference sequence). The CDR3 contains 14 residues. Trimming took 6 bases from V and 3 from J, leaving 11 bases between them. In DNA form, the CDR3 reads TGTGCCAGCAGAAGGGCGGGAGCTAATGAAAAACTGTTTTTT. Translation: CASRRAGANEKLFF.

The V call is TRBV4-2, the J call TRBJ1-5, with a tentative D call TRBD1 (6 bases). CDR3 length: 16 amino acids. V lost 4 bases and J 1 base, leaving 14 bases between the germline ends. The germline gives CDR1 LGHNA, CDR2 YNFKEQ. The CDR3 here is CASSRIGTQSNQPQHF. The CDR3 nucleotides read TGTGCCAGCAGCCGCATCGGGACACAGAGCAATCAGCCCCAGCATTTT.

In this sample, this clonotype turned up a few times. V and J are TRBV4-1 and TRBJ2-3, with 8 positions matching TRBD1. V was clipped by 0 bases and J by 1 base; unmatched bases: 3. CDR1 is MGHRA and CDR2 is YSYEKL in the germline V gene. CDR3 length equals 16 residues. The CDR3 reads CASSQDRGLGTDTQYF. The CDR3 nucleotides are TGCGCCAGCAGCCAAGACAGGGGGCTGGGCACAGATACGCAGTATTTT.

This clonotype was counted only a few times. The CDR3 coding sequence is TGCGCCAGCAGCCACAGCGCAGTCCCCGGGACGCGATACGAGCAGTACTTC. This encodes CASSHSAVPGTRYEQYF. This sequence joins TRBV4-3 and TRBJ2-7; either TRBD1 or TRBD2 may fit D (5 bases each). The CDR3 is 17 amino acids. Germline loops: CDR1 LGHNA, CDR2 YSLEER. Trimming shortened V by 3 bases and J by 4 bases, and 22 bases separated the two germline ends.

The chain links TRBV6-2 or TRBV6-3 to TRBJ2-2, with D uncertain. Trimming took off 7 bases at V and 1 base at J, with 10 bases between the two ends. From germline, CDR1 is MNHEY and CDR2 SVGEGT. CDR3 length: 14 residues. CDR3 in amino acids: CASTLLLNTGELFF. CDR3 bases: TGTGCCAGCACCCTTCTCCTGAACACCGGGGAGCTGTTTTTT.

V and J are TRBV12-3 or TRBV12-4 and TRBJ1-1; D is unclear. V dropped 6 bases and J dropped 1 base, with 15 bases sitting between them. The CDR3 consists of 15 residues. The CDR3 nucleotides are TGTGCCAGCAGCCCCCTGGCCCGGGGGAACACTGAAGCTTTCTTT. Protein: CASSPLARGNTEAFF.

This clonotype was seen at least ten times. The chain combines TRBV6-1 with TRBJ2-1, with D tentatively TRBD2 (6 bases). Germline CDR1 reads MNHNS; CDR2 reads SASEGT. V was clipped by 6 bases and J by 0 bases, with 9 bases between them. The CDR3 covers 14 residues. The CDR3 DNA follows: TGTGCCAGCAGGGAGGGTAGCTCCTACAATGAGCAGTTCTTC. It is translated as CASREGSSYNEQFF.

The CDR3 here is CASRLDYHVTGELFF. The CDR3 DNA sequence: TGTGCCAGCAGATTGGACTACCACGTCACCGGGGAGCTGTTTTTT. V gene TRBV6-1 combines with J gene TRBJ2-2; D is possibly TRBD2 (6 bases). Germline-derived CDR1 and CDR2 are MNHNS and SASEGT. The CDR3 consists of 15 residues. The V and J ends lost 6 bases and 4 bases respectively, with 15 bases between them.

The chain uses TRBV5-1 and TRBJ2-7, with a weak D call TRBD1 (5 bases). This CDR3 has 17 amino acids. From germline, CDR1 is SGHRS and CDR2 YFSETQ. Trimming shortened V by 2 bases and J by 2 bases, and 20 bases separated the two germline ends. The CDR3 loop reads CASSFTGQGKPTYEQYF. CDR3 nucleotides: TGCGCCAGCAGCTTCACCGGACAAGGAAAACCCACCTACGAGCAGTACTTC.

In DNA, the CDR3 is TGCAGTGCGGAGCCCCCACGGGGGGAATCCTACAATGAGCAGTTCTTC. It specifies CSAEPPRGESYNEQFF. J is TRBJ2-1 and V is TRBV20-1; TRBD2 agrees at 7 bases. This CDR3 has 16 residues. Per the germline V gene, CDR1 is DFQATT and CDR2 is SNEGSKA (reference sequence). Trimming removed 6 bases from V and 1 base from J; junction bases left unmatched: 12.

V and J are TRBV6-6 and TRBJ2-3; TRBD2 aligns across 7 bases. Trimming cost V 7 bases and J 2 bases; bases outside gene matches: 3. This CDR3 comprises 13 residues. Germline-derived CDR1 and CDR2 are MNHNY and SVGAGI (reference sequence). Written as DNA, the CDR3 is TGTGCCAGCATGGCGGGAGACACAGATACGCAGTATTTT. It yields the protein CASMAGDTDTQYF.

This clonotype was picked up many times. V usage is TRBV12-3 or TRBV12-4 and J usage is TRBJ2-2, with 9 bases fitting TRBD1. The CDR3 contains 14 residues. Trimming removed 5 bases from V and 4 bases from J; junction bases left unmatched: 2. The CDR3 reads CASSRQGGTGELFF. The CDR3 region has the DNA TGTGCCAGCAGTCGACAGGGGGGCACCGGGGAGCTGTTTTTT.

This clonotype was seen a handful of times. The chain couples TRBV5-1 to TRBJ2-3; D is tentatively TRBD1 or TRBD2 (5 bases each). The length of the CDR3 is 16 residues. V lost 0 bases, J lost 2 bases, and 13 bases lay in between. The germline V gene has CDR1 SGHRS and CDR2 YFSETQ. CDR3 protein: CASSLDGRGDTDTQYF. The CDR3 DNA sequence: TGCGCCAGCAGCTTGGACGGCAGAGGGGACACAGATACGCAGTATTTT.

This sequence joins TRBV28 and TRBJ2-5, with TRBD1 matching 9 bases. The CDR3 has 14 residues. CDR1 MDHEN and CDR2 SYDVKM come from the germline V gene. V lost 7 bases to trimming and J lost 2 bases; unmatched junction nucleotides: 5. The DNA of the CDR3 is TGTGCCAGCACTAACGACAGGGGGCAAGAGACCCAGTACTTC. Amino acids: CASTNDRGQETQYF.

This clonotype was counted only a few times. The CDR3 protein is CSARVIDYGYTF. The CDR3 DNA is TGCAGTGCTAGAGTTATCGACTATGGCTACACCTTC. The chain uses TRBV20-1 and TRBJ1-2, with no clear D. Germline V gene data show CDR1 as DFQATT and CDR2 as SNEGSKA (reference sequence). V was pared by 1 base and J by 3 bases, with 6 bases between. The CDR3 contains 12 residues.

The gene calls are TRBV20-1 and TRBJ2-7; TRBD2 agrees at 12 bases. Germline V gives CDR1 DFQATT, CDR2 SNEGSKA (reference sequence). This CDR3 contains 13 residues. With V trimmed by 6 bases and J by 6 bases, 6 bases remained unmatched. CDR3 protein: CSAASGRAVEQYF. CDR3 bases: TGCAGTGCCGCTAGCGGGAGGGCCGTCGAGCAGTACTTC.

V usage is TRBV5-1 and J usage is TRBJ2-7; 8 bases match TRBD1. Germline V gene data show CDR1 as SGHRS and CDR2 as YFSETQ. V was pared by 3 bases and J by 3 bases, with 2 bases of the junction left unmatched. The CDR3 covers 13 residues. In DNA form, the CDR3 reads TGCGCCAGCAGCTGGGACAGGCTCTACGAGCAGTACTTC. Translated: CASSWDRLYEQYF. The full variable domain, in which reference TRBV5-1 and TRBJ2-7 provide the parts outside the CDR3, is KAGVTQTPRYLIKTRGQQVTLSCSPISGHRSVSWYQQTPGQGLQFLFEYFSETQRNKGNFPGRFSGRQFSNSRSEMNVSTLELGDSALYLCASSWDRLYEQYFGPGTRLTVT.

This clonotype was counted between two and nine times. The genes are TRBV3-1 and TRBJ2-3, with 10 nucleotides matching TRBD2. Per germline, CDR1 LGHDT and CDR2 YNNKEL (reference sequence). With 6 bases clipped from V and 9 bases from J, the junction kept 6 bases outside the gene matches. The CDR3 is 13 amino acids. The CDR3 here is CASSGHSGGTQYF. CDR3 coding DNA: TGTGCCAGCAGTGGGCATAGCGGGGGGACGCAGTATTTT.

This chain uses TRBV7-8 with TRBJ2-1; the D is unclear. CDR1 and CDR2 (germline): SGHVS, FQNEAQ. This CDR3 is built from 15 residues. Between the trimmed V and J ends, which lost 1 base and 6 bases, there was a span of 13 bases. This chain's CDR3 is CASSLEGSSGNEQFF. The CDR3 nucleotides read TGTGCCAGCAGCTTAGAGGGCTCTTCGGGCAATGAGCAGTTCTTC.

This chain joins TRBV20-1 and TRBJ2-5, with 11 bases fitting TRBD2. The germline V gene has CDR1 DFQATT and CDR2 SNEGSKA (reference sequence). V lost 3 bases, J lost 8 bases, and 8 bases stayed unmatched. The CDR3 runs to 14 residues. CDR3: CSARGSGRAGTQYF. Here the CDR3 DNA reads TGCAGTGCTAGGGGTAGCGGGAGGGCCGGTACCCAGTACTTC.

V usage is TRBV20-1 and J usage is TRBJ2-3; 8 nucleotides agree with TRBD2. The V gene end was trimmed by 6 bases and the J gene end by 2 bases; junction bases not matched to a gene: 4. Germline V gene sequence: CDR1 DFQATT, CDR2 SNEGSKA (reference sequence). This CDR3 region has 13 residues. As DNA, the CDR3 is TGCAGTGCCGGTAGCGGGATCACAGATACGCAGTATTTT. The encoded protein is CSAGSGITDTQYF.

This clonotype was detected only once. This chain links TRBV7-6 with TRBJ2-2; TRBD1 is a possible D gene (5 bases). This CDR3 has 16 residues. The germline V gene encodes CDR1 SGHVS and CDR2 FNYEAQ. V lost 0 bases and J lost 7, with 15 bases in between. For the CDR3, the DNA is TGTGCCAGCAGCTTAGCGCGGACCCCCCAGGGCGGGGAGCTGTTTTTT. Translation: CASSLARTPQGGELFF.

The chain recombines TRBV19 with TRBJ2-3, with D possibly matching TRBD2 (5 bases). Trimming removed 6 bases from V and 4 bases from J, with 8 bases in between. The CDR3 is 12 amino acids. CDR1 and CDR2 (germline): LNHDA, SQIVND (reference sequence). CDR3 in DNA: TGTGCCAGTAGCGTAGCGTCAGATACGCAGTATTTT. Encoded protein: CASSVASDTQYF.

Only a few counts were recorded for this clonotype. The rearrangement uses TRBV20-1 and TRBJ2-1; D perhaps matches TRBD2 (6 bases). The germline gives CDR1 DFQATT, CDR2 SNEGSKA (reference sequence). The length of the CDR3 is 16 residues. Trimming cost V 1 base and J 5 bases, with 18 bases left between them. The CDR3 nucleotides read TGCAGTGCTAGAGTGGATCAGGGCGGGAAGGACAATGAGCAGTTCTTC. Translation: CSARVDQGGKDNEQFF.

This rearrangement joins TRBV24-1 to TRBJ2-1; no clear D. V was shortened by 8 bases and J by 0 bases, with 4 bases between the two germline ends. CDR3 length equals 12 residues. CDR1 and CDR2 from the germline V gene are KGHDR and SFDVKD. CDR3 DNA sequence: TGTGCCACCAAGGACTCCTACAATGAGCAGTTCTTC. Translation: CATKDSYNEQFF.

This clonotype has just a few counts. The chain is built from TRBV20-1 and TRBJ1-3; weak D call: TRBD1 (5 bases). CDR3 size: 14 residues. Germline-derived CDR1 and CDR2 are DFQATT and SNEGSKA (reference sequence). The V and J ends lost 5 bases and 0 bases respectively, with 11 bases between them. DNA of the CDR3: TGCAGTGCTGGGACTCGTGGCTCTGGAAACACCATATATTTT. It yields the protein CSAGTRGSGNTIYF.